The following is a T cell receptor beta chain sequence with its context. This sample is drawn from a study of blood T cells in healthy people across ages. A second 7 to 11 cycle PCR used barcoded and J-beta primers. TCRdb called the 5' RACE reads again in MiXCR, with one record for every CDR3 protein. The table lists over a million distinct CDR3 sequences, about 40% of them singletons. CDR1 is MNHEY and CDR2 is SVGAGI in the germline V gene. The CDR3 sequence is 13 residues long. This TCR derives from a woman aged 18 to 35 in good health. This chain connects TRBV6-5 to TRBJ1-3, with D perhaps TRBD1 (6 bases). The sample taken for sequencing was blood. CDR3 sequence reads: CASRQVSGNTIYF. CDR3 nucleotides: TGTGCAAGCCGACAGGTCTCTGGAAACACCATATATTTT.